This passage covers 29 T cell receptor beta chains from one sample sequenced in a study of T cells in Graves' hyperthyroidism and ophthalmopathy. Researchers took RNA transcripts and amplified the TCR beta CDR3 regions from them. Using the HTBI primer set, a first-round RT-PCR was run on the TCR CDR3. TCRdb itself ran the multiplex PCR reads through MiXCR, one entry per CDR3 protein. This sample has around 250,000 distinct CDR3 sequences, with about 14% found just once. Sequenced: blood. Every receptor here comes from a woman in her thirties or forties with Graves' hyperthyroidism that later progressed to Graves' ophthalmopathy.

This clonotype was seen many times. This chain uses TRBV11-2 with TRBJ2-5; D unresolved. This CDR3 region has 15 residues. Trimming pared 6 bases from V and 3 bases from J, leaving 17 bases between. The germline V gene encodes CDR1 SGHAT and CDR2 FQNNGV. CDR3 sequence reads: CASRLFPGHEETQYF. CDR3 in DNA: TGTGCCAGCAGGCTATTTCCGGGCCACGAAGAGACCCAGTACTTC.

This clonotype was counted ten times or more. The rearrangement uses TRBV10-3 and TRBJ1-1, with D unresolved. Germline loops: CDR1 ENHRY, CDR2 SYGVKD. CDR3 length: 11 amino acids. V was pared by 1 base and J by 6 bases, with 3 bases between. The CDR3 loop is CAISEFAEAFF. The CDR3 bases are TGTGCCATCAGTGAGTTTGCTGAAGCTTTCTTT.

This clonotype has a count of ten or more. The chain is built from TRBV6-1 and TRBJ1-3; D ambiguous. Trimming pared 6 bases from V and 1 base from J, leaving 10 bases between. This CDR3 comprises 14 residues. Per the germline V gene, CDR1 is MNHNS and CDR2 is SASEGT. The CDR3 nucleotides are TGTGCCAGCAGCAGTATATCTTCTGGAAACACCATATATTTT. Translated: CASSSISSGNTIYF.

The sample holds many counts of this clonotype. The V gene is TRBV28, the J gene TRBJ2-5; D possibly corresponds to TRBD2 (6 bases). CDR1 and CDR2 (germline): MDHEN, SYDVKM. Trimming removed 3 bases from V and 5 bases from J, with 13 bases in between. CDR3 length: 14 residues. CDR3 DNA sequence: TGTGCCAGCAGTTTTATCACGGGGAGGGAGACCCAGTACTTC. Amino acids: CASSFITGRETQYF.

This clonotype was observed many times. The CDR3 sequence: CASSQLVNTGELFF. The CDR3 coding sequence is TGTGCCAGCAGCCAGTTAGTTAACACCGGGGAGCTGTTTTTT. V and J are TRBV3-1 and TRBJ2-2; no definite D call. Between the trimmed V and J ends, which lost 3 bases and 2 bases, there was a span of 7 bases. This CDR3 comprises 14 residues. The germline V gene encodes CDR1 LGHDT and CDR2 YNNKEL (reference sequence).

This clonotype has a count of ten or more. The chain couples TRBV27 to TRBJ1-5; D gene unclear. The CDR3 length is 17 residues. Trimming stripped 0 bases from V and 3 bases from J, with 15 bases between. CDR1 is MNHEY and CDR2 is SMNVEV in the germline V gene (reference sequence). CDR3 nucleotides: TGTGCCAGCAGTTTATCGTTTGCCAGTACATACAATCAGCCCCAGCATTTT. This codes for CASSLSFASTYNQPQHF.

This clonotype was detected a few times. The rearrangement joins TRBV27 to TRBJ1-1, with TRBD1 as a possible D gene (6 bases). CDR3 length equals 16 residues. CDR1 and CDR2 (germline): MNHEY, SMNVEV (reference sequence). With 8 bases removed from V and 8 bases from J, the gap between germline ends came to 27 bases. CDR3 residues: CASSFPGHMLESEAFF. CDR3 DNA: TGTGCCAGCTCTTTCCCGGGACACATGCTCGAATCCGAAGCTTTCTTT.

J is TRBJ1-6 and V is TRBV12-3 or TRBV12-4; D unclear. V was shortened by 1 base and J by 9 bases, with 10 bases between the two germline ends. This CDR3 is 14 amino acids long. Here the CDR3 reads CASSLGASGSPLHF. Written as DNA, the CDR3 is TGTGCCAGCAGTTTAGGGGCTAGCGGTTCACCCCTCCACTTT.

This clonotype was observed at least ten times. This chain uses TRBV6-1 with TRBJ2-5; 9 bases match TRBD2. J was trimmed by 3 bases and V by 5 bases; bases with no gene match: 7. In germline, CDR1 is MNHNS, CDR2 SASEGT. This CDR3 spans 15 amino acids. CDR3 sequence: CASSYFLAGKETQYF. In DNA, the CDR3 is TGTGCCAGCAGTTATTTCCTAGCGGGAAAAGAGACCCAGTACTTC.

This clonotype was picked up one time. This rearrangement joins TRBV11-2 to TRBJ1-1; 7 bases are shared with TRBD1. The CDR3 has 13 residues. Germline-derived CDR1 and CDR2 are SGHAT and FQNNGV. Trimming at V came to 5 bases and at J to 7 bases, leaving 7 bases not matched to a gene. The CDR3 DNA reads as TGTGCCAGCAGCCCTCTAGGACAGGTTGAAGCTTTCTTT. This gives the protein CASSPLGQVEAFF. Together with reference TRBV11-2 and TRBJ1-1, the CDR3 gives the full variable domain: EAGVAQSPRYKIIEKRQSVAFWCNPISGHATLYWYQQILGQGPKLLIQFQNNGVVDDSQLPKDRFSAERLKGVDSTLKIQPAKLEDSAVYLCASSPLGQVEAFFGQGTRLTVV.

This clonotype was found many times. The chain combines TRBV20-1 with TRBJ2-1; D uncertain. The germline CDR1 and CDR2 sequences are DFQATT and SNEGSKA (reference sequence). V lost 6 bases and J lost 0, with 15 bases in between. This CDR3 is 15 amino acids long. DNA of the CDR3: TGCAGTGCACCTACCCAAGGTGCCTCCTACAATGAGCAGTTCTTC. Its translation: CSAPTQGASYNEQFF.

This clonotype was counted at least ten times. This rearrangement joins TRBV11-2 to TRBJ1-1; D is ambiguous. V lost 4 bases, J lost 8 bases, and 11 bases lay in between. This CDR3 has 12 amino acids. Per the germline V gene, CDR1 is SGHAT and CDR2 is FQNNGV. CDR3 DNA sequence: TGTGCCAGCAGCTCCCTAGCCTACGAAGCTTTCTTT. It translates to CASSSLAYEAFF.

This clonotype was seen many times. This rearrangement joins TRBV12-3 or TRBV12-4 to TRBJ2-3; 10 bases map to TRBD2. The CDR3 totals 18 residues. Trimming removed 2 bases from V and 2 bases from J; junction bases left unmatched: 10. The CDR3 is CASSLWLAGDLITDTQYF. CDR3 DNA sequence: TGTGCCAGCAGTTTATGGCTAGCGGGAGATCTCATCACAGATACGCAGTATTTT.

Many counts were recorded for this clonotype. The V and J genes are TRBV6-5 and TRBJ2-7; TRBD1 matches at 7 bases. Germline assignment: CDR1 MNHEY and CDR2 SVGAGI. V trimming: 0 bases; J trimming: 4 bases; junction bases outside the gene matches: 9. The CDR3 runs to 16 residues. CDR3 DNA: TGTGCCAGCAGTTACTCGGGGGACAGTATGGGTTACGAGCAGTACTTC. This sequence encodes CASSYSGDSMGYEQYF.

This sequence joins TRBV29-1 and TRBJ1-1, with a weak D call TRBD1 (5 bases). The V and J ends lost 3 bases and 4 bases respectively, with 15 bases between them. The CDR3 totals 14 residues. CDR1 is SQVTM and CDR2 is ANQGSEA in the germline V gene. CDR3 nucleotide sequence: TGCAGCGTTGAGGGGGAGGTACGCGGCACTGAAGCTTTCTTT. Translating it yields CSVEGEVRGTEAFF.

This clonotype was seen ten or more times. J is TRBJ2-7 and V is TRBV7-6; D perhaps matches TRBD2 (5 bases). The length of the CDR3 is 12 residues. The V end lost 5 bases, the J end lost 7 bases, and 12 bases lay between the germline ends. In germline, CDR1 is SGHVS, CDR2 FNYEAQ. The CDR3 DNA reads TGTGCCAGCAGCCCCGGGATGTCTGAGCAGTACTTC. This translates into CASSPGMSEQYF.

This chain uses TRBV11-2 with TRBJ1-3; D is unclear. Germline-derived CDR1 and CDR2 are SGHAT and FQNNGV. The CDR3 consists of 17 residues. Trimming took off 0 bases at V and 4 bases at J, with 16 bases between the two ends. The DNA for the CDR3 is TGTGCCAGCAGCTTAGATAGGAGGAGTTCGGGAGGAAACACCATATATTTT. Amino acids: CASSLDRRSSGGNTIYF.

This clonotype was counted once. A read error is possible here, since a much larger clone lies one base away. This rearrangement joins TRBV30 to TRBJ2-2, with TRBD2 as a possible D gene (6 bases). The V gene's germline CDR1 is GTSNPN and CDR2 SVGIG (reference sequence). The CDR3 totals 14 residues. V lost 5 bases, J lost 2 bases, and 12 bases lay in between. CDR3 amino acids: CAWLARTNTGELFF. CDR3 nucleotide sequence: TGTGCCTGGCTAGCGCGAACTAACACCGGGGAGCTGTTTTTT.

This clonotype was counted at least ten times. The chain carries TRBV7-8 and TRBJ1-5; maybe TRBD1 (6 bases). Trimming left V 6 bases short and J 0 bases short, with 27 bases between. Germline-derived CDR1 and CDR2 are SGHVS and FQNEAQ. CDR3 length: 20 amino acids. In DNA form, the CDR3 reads TGTGCCAGCAGTCTCAAACCGACAGGACGGGGGGTTTATAGCAATCAGCCCCAGCATTTT. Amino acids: CASSLKPTGRGVYSNQPQHF.

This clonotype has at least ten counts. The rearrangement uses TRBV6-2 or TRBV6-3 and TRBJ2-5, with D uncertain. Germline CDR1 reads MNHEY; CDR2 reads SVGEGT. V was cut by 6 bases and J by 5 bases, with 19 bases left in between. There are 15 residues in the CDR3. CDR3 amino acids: CASSPLRPTWETQYF. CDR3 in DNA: TGTGCCAGCAGCCCCCTTAGGCCGACGTGGGAGACCCAGTACTTC.

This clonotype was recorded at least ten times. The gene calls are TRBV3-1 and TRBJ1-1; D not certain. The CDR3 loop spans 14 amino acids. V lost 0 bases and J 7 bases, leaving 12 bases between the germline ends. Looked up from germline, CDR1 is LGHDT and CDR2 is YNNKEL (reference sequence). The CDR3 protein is CASSQDRQYGEAFF. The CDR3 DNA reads TGTGCCAGCAGCCAAGATCGGCAGTATGGTGAAGCTTTCTTT.

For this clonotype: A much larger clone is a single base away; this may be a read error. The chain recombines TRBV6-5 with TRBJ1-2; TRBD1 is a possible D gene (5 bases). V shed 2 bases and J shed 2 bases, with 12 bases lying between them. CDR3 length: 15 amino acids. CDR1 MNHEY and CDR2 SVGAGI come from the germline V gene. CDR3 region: CASSYGGEGNYGYTF. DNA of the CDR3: TGTGCCAGCAGTTACGGGGGGGAGGGGAACTATGGCTACACCTTC.

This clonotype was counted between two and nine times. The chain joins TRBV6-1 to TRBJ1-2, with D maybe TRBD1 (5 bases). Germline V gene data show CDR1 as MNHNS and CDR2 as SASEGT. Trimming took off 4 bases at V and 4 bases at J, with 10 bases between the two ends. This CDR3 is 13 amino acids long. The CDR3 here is CASSAGASYGYTF. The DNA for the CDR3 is TGTGCCAGCAGTGCCGGGGCTTCCTATGGCTACACCTTC.

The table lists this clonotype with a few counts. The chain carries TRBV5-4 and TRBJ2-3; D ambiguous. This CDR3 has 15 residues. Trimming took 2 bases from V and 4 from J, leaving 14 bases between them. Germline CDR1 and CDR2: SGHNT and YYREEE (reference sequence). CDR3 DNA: TGTGCCAGCAGCTTAGTCAGCCTAACTCCAGATACGCAGTATTTT. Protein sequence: CASSLVSLTPDTQYF.

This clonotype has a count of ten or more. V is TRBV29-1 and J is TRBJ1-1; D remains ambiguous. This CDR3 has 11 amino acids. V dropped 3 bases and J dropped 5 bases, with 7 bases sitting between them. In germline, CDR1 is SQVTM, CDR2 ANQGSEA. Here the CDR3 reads CSVEDATEAFF. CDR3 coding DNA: TGCAGCGTTGAGGACGCAACTGAAGCTTTCTTT.

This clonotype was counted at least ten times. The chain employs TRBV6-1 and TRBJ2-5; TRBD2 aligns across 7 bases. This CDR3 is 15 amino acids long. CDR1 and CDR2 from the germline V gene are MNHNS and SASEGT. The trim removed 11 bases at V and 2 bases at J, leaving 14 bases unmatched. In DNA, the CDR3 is TGTGCCGTGGGGGGAGGGACTACCATGCAAGAGACCCAGTACTTC. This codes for CAVGGGTTMQETQYF.

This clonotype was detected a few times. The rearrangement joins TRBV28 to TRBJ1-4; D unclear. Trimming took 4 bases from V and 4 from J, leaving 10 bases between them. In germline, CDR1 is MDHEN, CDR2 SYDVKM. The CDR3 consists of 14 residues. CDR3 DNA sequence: TGTGCCAGCAGTTCCGGTGGGGTTAATGAAAAACTGTTTTTT. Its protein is CASSSGGVNEKLFF.

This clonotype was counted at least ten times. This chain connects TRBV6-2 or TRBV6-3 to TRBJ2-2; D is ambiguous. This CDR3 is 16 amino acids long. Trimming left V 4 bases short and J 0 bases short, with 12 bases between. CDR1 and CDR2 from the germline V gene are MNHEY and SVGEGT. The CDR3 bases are TGTGCCAGCAGTTTACTTACATCTACGAACACCGGGGAGCTGTTTTTT. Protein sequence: CASSLLTSTNTGELFF.

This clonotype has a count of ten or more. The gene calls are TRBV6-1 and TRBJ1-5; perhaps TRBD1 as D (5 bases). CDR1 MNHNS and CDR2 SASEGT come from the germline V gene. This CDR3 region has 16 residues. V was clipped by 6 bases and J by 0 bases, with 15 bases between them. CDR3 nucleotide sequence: TGTGCCAGCAGGCTGTCGGGGGATAATAGCAATCAGCCCCAGCATTTT. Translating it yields CASRLSGDNSNQPQHF.